This entry lists 23 T cell receptor beta chains sequenced from one sample in a study of blood T cell repertoires in COVID-19. Assay used: immunoSEQ multiplex PCR; TCRdb lists only in-frame clones, some missing. The repertoire has nearly 350,000 clones, roughly 90% of them found once; the top ten carry approximately 7.4%. Sequenced: peripheral blood. Source of these receptors: a woman in her 70s with COVID-19, enrolled during active disease.

This clone showed up just once. The genes are TRBV19 and TRBJ1-1; D possibly corresponds to TRBD1 (6 bases). Germline CDR1 and CDR2: LNHDA and SQIVND (reference sequence). This CDR3 spans 16 amino acids. V was shortened by 4 bases and J by 1 base, with 16 bases between the two germline ends. CDR3 region: CASSTIQGFANTEAFF. CDR3 nucleotide sequence: TGTGCCAGTAGTACCATTCAGGGGTTTGCGAACACTGAAGCTTTCTTT.

V is TRBV4-3 and J is TRBJ1-2; 7 positions match TRBD1. Trimming cost V 0 bases and J 4 bases; bases outside gene matches: 8. Germline CDR1 LGHNA, CDR2 YSLEER. The CDR3 sequence is 16 residues long. In nucleotides, the CDR3 is TGCGCCAGCAGCCAAGATCAGGTACAGGGGCTCTATGGCTACACCTTC. Encoded protein: CASSQDQVQGLYGYTF.

The genes are TRBV5-6 and TRBJ1-1, with D possibly TRBD1 on 6 matching bases. The CDR3 is made up of 18 amino acids. Trimming removed 4 bases at V and 4 bases at J, with 26 bases between. Germline V gene lookup returns CDR1 SGHDT and CDR2 YYEEEE. CDR3 in amino acids: CASSLGATGIGRTTEAFF. The DNA for the CDR3 is TGTGCCAGCAGCCTGGGTGCGACAGGCATAGGAAGAACCACTGAAGCTTTCTTT.

This chain connects TRBV3-1 (or the pseudogene TRBV3-2) to TRBJ2-2, with D maybe TRBD1 (6 bases). The CDR3 runs to 15 residues. The V end lost 4 bases, the J end lost 1 base, and 10 bases lay between the germline ends. Germline V gene sequence: CDR1 LGHDT, CDR2 YNNKEL (reference sequence). Written as DNA, the CDR3 is TGTGCCAGCAGCCGTGGGACACTGAACACCGGGGAGCTGTTTTTT. This translates into CASSRGTLNTGELFF.

The chain combines TRBV9 with TRBJ1-2; perhaps TRBD1 as D (6 bases). This CDR3 has 16 amino acids. Germline CDR1 reads SGDLS; CDR2 reads YYNGEE. The V end lost 2 bases, the J end lost 5 bases, and 19 bases lay between the germline ends. The CDR3: CASSVLMTGLYYGYTF. CDR3 coding DNA: TGTGCCAGCAGCGTCCTTATGACAGGCCTCTATTATGGCTACACCTTC. Using reference TRBV9 and TRBJ1-2 for the parts outside the CDR3, the full variable domain is DSGVTQTPKHLITATGQRVTLRCSPRSGDLSVYWYQQSLDQGLQFLIQYYNGEERAKGNILERFSAQQFPDLHSELNLSSLELGDSALYFCASSVLMTGLYYGYTFGSGTRLTVV.

J is TRBJ2-3 and V is TRBV10-1; the match to TRBD2 covers 8 bases. The CDR3 sequence is 14 residues long. Germline CDR1 WNHNN, CDR2 SYGVQD (reference sequence). J gave up 2 bases and V 4 bases, and 2 bases lay outside the gene matches. CDR3 loop: CASSGGGPTDTQYF. For the CDR3, the DNA is TGCGCCAGCAGTGGCGGGGGGCCCACAGATACGCAGTATTTT.

V and J are TRBV24-1 and TRBJ1-3, with a possible D match to TRBD1 (6 bases). CDR1 is KGHDR, CDR2 SFDVKD, per germline. The CDR3 spans 15 residues. V was pared by 3 bases and J by 4 bases, with 12 bases between. The CDR3, as DNA: TGTGCCACCAGTGATGGCAGGGGCTCCGGAAACACCATATATTTT. This sequence encodes CATSDGRGSGNTIYF.

In DNA, the CDR3 is TGTGCCAGCAGCCCCTATCAGGGTAGTGGGAATCAGCCCCAGCATTTT. Its translation: CASSPYQGSGNQPQHF. V gene TRBV5-8 combines with J gene TRBJ1-5; D might be TRBD1 (5 bases). The germline gives CDR1 SGHTS, CDR2 YDEGEE. Trimming shortened V by 4 bases and J by 4 bases, and 18 bases separated the two germline ends. The CDR3 is 16 residues long.

The chain recombines TRBV27 with TRBJ1-1, with D unclear. Germline-derived CDR1 and CDR2 are MNHEY and SMNVEV (reference sequence). V shed 3 bases and J shed 4 bases, with 9 bases lying between them. This CDR3 has 13 residues. The CDR3 reads CASSFGLLTEAFF. The CDR3 coding sequence is TGTGCCAGCAGTTTCGGTCTGCTCACTGAAGCTTTCTTT.

V and J are TRBV13 and TRBJ2-5; tentatively, D is TRBD2 (7 bases). Germline CDR1 reads PRHDT; CDR2 reads FYEKMQ (reference sequence). V was pared by 6 bases and J by 4 bases, with 21 bases between. This CDR3 contains 16 residues. The CDR3 loop reads CASSPEGGAFRETQYF. DNA of the CDR3: TGTGCCAGCAGTCCGGAGGGGGGGGCCTTTCGAGAGACCCAGTACTTC. The full variable domain, with the rest looked up from reference TRBV13 and TRBJ2-5, is AAGVIQSPRHLIKEKRETATLKCYPIPRHDTVYWYQQGPGQDPQFLISFYEKMQSDKGSIPDRFSAQQFSDYHSELNMSSLELGDSALYFCASSPEGGAFRETQYFGPGTRLLVL.

This clone was observed once. The rearrangement uses TRBV14 and TRBJ1-1; D unresolved. This CDR3 is built from 14 residues. V dropped 0 bases and J dropped 4 bases, with 9 bases sitting between them. CDR1 and CDR2 from the germline V gene are SGHDN and FVKESK. This CDR3 reads CASSQDLWLTEAFF. DNA for the CDR3: TGTGCCAGCAGCCAAGATTTATGGCTCACTGAAGCTTTCTTT. The full variable domain, in which reference TRBV14 and TRBJ1-1 provide the parts outside the CDR3, is EAGVTQFPSHSVIEKGQTVTLRCDPISGHDNLYWYRRVMGKEIKFLLHFVKESKQDESGMPNNRFLAERTGGTYSTLKVQPAELEDSGVYFCASSQDLWLTEAFFGQGTRLTVV.

This chain uses TRBV9 with TRBJ1-2; D ambiguous. The CDR3 is 13 residues long. Trimming removed 3 bases from V and 4 bases from J, with 10 bases in between. Germline V gene lookup returns CDR1 SGDLS and CDR2 YYNGEE. The CDR3 region is CASSALPVYGYTF. The CDR3 coding sequence is TGTGCCAGCAGCGCCCTCCCGGTCTATGGCTACACCTTC.

The V call is TRBV19, the J call TRBJ2-6; 7 bases fit TRBD1. Germline lookup yields CDR1 LNHDA and CDR2 SQIVND (reference sequence). The CDR3 covers 18 residues. Trimming took 4 bases from V and 2 from J; bases not matched to a gene: 11. In DNA, the CDR3 is TGTGCCAGTAGTACACGACAGGGTCTTTCCCCTGGGGCCAACGTCCTGACTTTC. Translated: CASSTRQGLSPGANVLTF.

This chain uses TRBV5-6 with TRBJ2-7; maybe TRBD1 (6 bases). Deletions cut 4 bases from V and 4 bases from J, with 18 bases between. The V gene's germline CDR1 is SGHDT and CDR2 YYEEEE. The CDR3 has 15 amino acids. The CDR3 sequence is CASSLFGDITYEQYF. CDR3 bases: TGTGCCAGCAGCCTGTTTGGGGACATCACTTACGAGCAGTACTTC.

The rearrangement uses TRBV27 and TRBJ1-5, with D possibly being TRBD1 (6 bases). The germline V gene has CDR1 MNHEY and CDR2 SMNVEV (reference sequence). The CDR3 is made up of 15 amino acids. The V end was cut by 6 bases, the J end by 0 bases, with 12 bases between. The CDR3 reads CASRVTGYSNQPQHF. The DNA of the CDR3 is TGTGCCAGCAGGGTGACAGGTTATAGCAATCAGCCCCAGCATTTT.

CDR3 coding DNA: TGTGCCAGTAGTATAGATCCTAGCGGGTCAGGCACAGATACGCAGTATTTT. Its protein is CASSIDPSGSGTDTQYF. The chain is built from TRBV19 and TRBJ2-3, with 8 positions matching TRBD2. Germline trimming cut 0 bases from V and 1 base from J; bases unmatched to any gene: 6. CDR3 length: 17 amino acids. CDR1 is LNHDA, CDR2 SQIVND, per germline (reference sequence).

This sequence joins TRBV7-9 and TRBJ1-3, with a weak D call TRBD1 (6 bases). Trimming took off 7 bases at V and 3 bases at J, with 16 bases between the two ends. Germline CDR1 is SEHNR and CDR2 is FQNEAQ (reference sequence). The CDR3 sequence is 15 residues long. CDR3 sequence: CASTILGGIGNTIYF. DNA of the CDR3: TGTGCCAGCACCATCCTAGGGGGAATTGGAAACACCATATATTTT.

This chain joins TRBV4-1 and TRBJ1-1, with a tentative D call TRBD1 (5 bases). V was trimmed by 7 bases and J by 4 bases, leaving 13 bases between them. Per the germline V gene, CDR1 is MGHRA and CDR2 is YSYEKL. CDR3 size: 13 residues. The DNA for the CDR3 is TGCGCCAGCACCCGGCAGGGAAGCACTGAAGCTTTCTTT. Translation gives CASTRQGSTEAFF.

This clone was observed a single time. This chain connects TRBV2 to TRBJ2-2; TRBD1 matches at 8 bases. Germline V CDR1 and CDR2: SNHLY, FYNNEI. The CDR3 loop spans 15 amino acids. Trimming cost V 6 bases and J 3 bases; bases outside gene matches: 6. CDR3 residues: CASSITGGDTGELFF. The CDR3 region has the DNA TGTGCCAGCAGCATTACAGGGGGAGACACCGGGGAGCTGTTTTTT.

The V gene is TRBV7-2, the J gene TRBJ1-5; D not resolved. CDR1 and CDR2 from the germline V gene are SGHTA and FQGNSA. The CDR3 runs to 14 residues. V was clipped by 2 bases and J by 0 bases, with 5 bases between them. The CDR3 loop is CASSLKHSNQPQHF. The CDR3 nucleotides read TGTGCCAGCAGCTTAAAGCATAGCAATCAGCCCCAGCATTTT.

The V and J genes are TRBV27 and TRBJ2-1, with a tentative D call TRBD1 (6 bases). The CDR3 totals 15 residues. Trimming stripped 6 bases from V and 1 base from J, with 13 bases between. Looked up from germline, CDR1 is MNHEY and CDR2 is SMNVEV (reference sequence). The CDR3 region is CASSLYRESYNEQFF. CDR3 nucleotide sequence: TGTGCCAGCAGCCTTTACAGGGAGTCCTACAATGAGCAGTTCTTC.

This rearrangement joins TRBV2 to TRBJ1-2; D is unresolved. Trimming cost V 6 bases and J 1 base, with 12 bases left between them. The CDR3 is 14 residues long. Per germline, CDR1 SNHLY and CDR2 FYNNEI. The CDR3 nucleotides are TGTGCCAGCAGCTACACGACTAATAACTATGGCTACACCTTC. Translated, it gives CASSYTTNNYGYTF.

This clone was recorded once. This chain links TRBV4-1 with TRBJ2-3; no reliable D call. Trimming took off 3 bases at V and 0 bases at J, with 4 bases between the two ends. The germline gives CDR1 MGHRA, CDR2 YSYEKL. The CDR3 is made up of 13 amino acids. Here the CDR3 reads CASSQTSTDTQYF. The CDR3 nucleotides are TGCGCCAGCAGCCAGACTAGCACAGATACGCAGTATTTT.